This TCR beta chain comes out of a study of blood T cell repertoires in COVID-19 (dated by TCRdb to 2019 to 2021). Context from the whole study: Samples covering the acute and convalescent phases of COVID-19 were provided by collaborators in the United States, Italy and Spain. The material from the prospective study consisted of cDNA or gDNA derived from T cells, B-cell-depleted T cells, or PBMCs. Subjects who had been exposed to COVID-19, were actively infected with it, or had recovered from it provided the deeply sampled blood TCRbeta repertoires that made up the dataset. The repertoires were made available in a free public database intended to serve as a resource for research on the immune response to SARS-CoV-2. Samples came from the ongoing ImmuneRACE study (first 160 participants) plus 1,254 subjects from 6 global collaborators. Sample metadata almost always included a de-identified subject ID, COVID-19 status, age in years and sex. HLA class I and class II types, where available, came from metadata supplied by the sample provider rather than from assay-based typing.

With regard to this clone: Its antigen is still unknown. No quality values exist for individual bases; no much larger clone is one base distant.

V sheds 2 bases and J sheds 2 bases, leaving 16 bases between their ends. Based on the germline V gene (reference sequence), the CDR1 and CDR2 sequences are LNHDA and SQIVND. The CDR3 has 16 amino acids, counting the end cysteine and phenylalanine. Only the CDR3 portion is preserved as DNA: 48 bases, with reading frame beginning at the first base. Here is what the overall study found, with its caveats: Clinical and demographic metadata were provided uncurated, with the amount varying by source and participant.

The immunoSEQ Assay, a bias-controlled multiplex PCR, was used to amplify TCRbeta CDR3 regions from genomic DNA. On the authors' methods: The number of nucleated cells in each sample was estimated from the amplification of reference gene primers within the assay. To quantify the absolute abundance of each unique TCRbeta CDR3 rearrangement, sequence reads were collapsed and filtered. For each sample, productive Simpson clonality was calculated by taking the square root of Simpson's diversity index across productive rearrangements. Here the immuneACCESS table is served through TCRdb, limited to in-frame sequences with V and J called. Missing clones are a known gap in these copies; in checked studies unresolved V genes cover under half, and the rest lacks a known reason. The V and J calls and clone size were taken over from that table, and D and trimming were inferred from the DNA. The sample table shows 200,000 to 250,000 clones, and around four fifths are seen once. Over 3.5% of the sample is taken by the ten largest.

Whole blood was collected in K2EDTA tubes by collaborating institutions according to the institutions' own protocols. For TCRbeta analysis, collaborators shipped samples in one of three forms: frozen whole blood, isolated PBMCs, or DNA extracted from either of those sample types. This sequence uses TRBV19 and TRBJ2-7; a tentative D match to TRBD2 spans 5 bases. Sequenced input: peripheral blood. The receptor comes from a woman in her 70s with acute or convalescent COVID-19. The DNA reads as follows: TGTGCCAGTAGTATAACCTCAAGCGGCCTAACCTACGAGCAGTACTTC. Translated, this gives CASSITSSGLTYEQYF.